These 25 T cell receptor beta chains came from one sample sequenced in a study of blood T cell repertoires in COVID-19. Sequencing was performed with immunoSEQ multiplex PCR; in TCRdb, only in-frame clones are kept and a portion is missing. The sample includes 100,000 to 150,000 clones, about 80% of them seen just once. Sequenced input: peripheral blood. The receptors derive from a human donor in a cohort sampled during active COVID-19.

The chain recombines TRBV7-3 with TRBJ2-7, with 11 bases lining up with TRBD1. The germline gives CDR1 SGHTA, CDR2 FQGTGA. This CDR3 is built from 15 residues. V gave up 2 bases and J gave up 2 bases; unmatched junction bases: 2. For the CDR3, the DNA is TGTGCCAGCAGCTTAGCGGACAGGGGGCCCTACGAGCAGTACTTC. This codes for CASSLADRGPYEQYF. The full variable domain, in which reference TRBV7-3 and TRBJ2-7 provide the parts outside the CDR3, is GAGVSQTPSNKVTEKGKYVELRCDPISGHTALYWYRQSLGQGPEFLIYFQGTGAADDSGLPNDRFFAVRPEGSVSTLKIQRTERGDSAVYLCASSLADRGPYEQYFGPGTRLTVT.

V and J are TRBV6-5 and TRBJ1-1; D might be TRBD1 (6 bases). Germline V lookup: CDR1 MNHEY, CDR2 SVGAGI. V was trimmed by 9 bases and J by 4 bases, leaving 21 bases between them. The length of the CDR3 is 15 residues. For the CDR3, the DNA is TGTGCCAGTCGCACTGGGGGGGCCCGGGGCACTGAAGCTTTCTTT. This sequence encodes CASRTGGARGTEAFF.

The rearrangement links TRBV18 to TRBJ1-4; D remains unclear. From germline, CDR1 is KGHSH and CDR2 LQKENI. Trimming cost V 5 bases and J 10 bases, with 17 bases left between them. The CDR3 extends over 14 amino acids. CDR3 coding DNA: TGTGCCAGCTCAGATCAGGAAGGCTTTGGAAAACTGTTTTTT. It encodes CASSDQEGFGKLFF.

The chain has TRBV7-2 and TRBJ2-6; TRBD1 agrees at 7 bases. Germline values: CDR1 SGHTA, CDR2 FQGNSA. V shed 6 bases and J 0 bases; nucleotides not matched to a gene: 5. This CDR3 spans 16 amino acids. The CDR3 coding sequence is TGTGCCAGCAGAGGGACAGATCCCTCTGGGGCCAACGTCCTGACTTTC. This translates into CASRGTDPSGANVLTF.

V gene TRBV3-1 (or the pseudogene TRBV3-2) combines with J gene TRBJ2-2, with 7 bases matching TRBD2. The CDR3 has 18 amino acids. Germline loops: CDR1 LGHDT, CDR2 YNNKEL (reference sequence). The V and J ends lost 0 bases and 6 bases, in that order; junction bases with no gene match: 13. In nucleotides, the CDR3 is TGTGCCAGCAGCCAAGATAGAAGGCTAGCGGTTGCCCCCGGGGAGCTGTTTTTT. It translates to CASSQDRRLAVAPGELFF.

The chain uses TRBV29-1 and TRBJ2-7; TRBD1 agrees at 9 bases. CDR1 and CDR2 from the germline V gene are SQVTM and ANQGSEA. The CDR3 is made up of 13 amino acids. V lost 4 bases and J lost 5; bases outside the gene matches: 6. The CDR3 sequence: CSVGKQGANEQYF. The CDR3 nucleotides are TGCAGCGTTGGCAAACAGGGGGCCAACGAGCAGTACTTC.

This clone was seen more than once but under ten times. The J gene is TRBJ1-3, the V gene TRBV6-5, with D unclear. V lost 7 bases and J 4 bases, leaving 11 bases between the germline ends. CDR3 length: 13 amino acids. CDR1 is MNHEY and CDR2 is SVGAGI in the germline V gene. The CDR3 protein is CASTRPEGNTIYF. The CDR3 coding sequence is TGTGCCAGCACCCGTCCGGAGGGAAACACCATATATTTT.

The DNA for the CDR3 is TGTGCCAGCAGTTCCCCTCCTGGAAACACCATATATTTT. Its translation: CASSSPPGNTIYF. The chain links TRBV28 to TRBJ1-3, with D hard to call. CDR1 and CDR2 (germline): MDHEN, SYDVKM. The CDR3 is 13 amino acids. V was trimmed by 4 bases and J by 2 bases, leaving 6 bases between them.

This chain links TRBV11-2 with TRBJ2-6; D unresolved. Per germline, CDR1 SGHAT and CDR2 FQNNGV. CDR3 length equals 14 residues. Trimming took off 4 bases at V and 0 bases at J, with 4 bases between the two ends. The DNA of the CDR3 is TGTGCCAGCAGCTCGAGCTCTGGGGCCAACGTCCTGACTTTC. Encoded protein: CASSSSSGANVLTF.

V gene TRBV28 combines with J gene TRBJ1-4, with TRBD1 matching 8 bases. Germline assignment: CDR1 MDHEN and CDR2 SYDVKM. The CDR3 sequence is 17 residues long. Germline trimming cut 8 bases from V and 8 bases from J; bases unmatched to any gene: 19. The DNA for the CDR3 is TGTGCCAGCGTCTCCGCAGGGGGCGGAGGGGTTACGGAAAAACTGTTTTTT. It is translated as CASVSAGGGGVTEKLFF.

This clone was detected only once. J is TRBJ2-2 and V is TRBV5-4; D perhaps matches TRBD2 (6 bases). CDR1 SGHNT and CDR2 YYREEE come from the germline V gene (reference sequence). Between the trimmed V and J ends, which lost 2 bases and 4 bases, there was a span of 15 bases. The CDR3 is 16 amino acids. The CDR3 DNA reads TGTGCCAGCAGCTTCTCTAGCGCCCCGGCCACCGGGGAGCTGTTTTTT. It specifies CASSFSSAPATGELFF.

V usage is TRBV9 and J usage is TRBJ2-7; TRBD1 might be the D (6 bases). Per the germline V gene, CDR1 is SGDLS and CDR2 is YYNGEE. The CDR3 runs 15 residues. Trimming took off 4 bases at V and 6 bases at J, with 20 bases between the two ends. The CDR3, as DNA: TGTGCCAGCAGCCAAGGTCGTGGGGGCAGGGTCGAGCAGTACTTC. Its translation is CASSQGRGGRVEQYF.

The rearrangement links TRBV7-2 to TRBJ2-3, with 7 bases aligning to TRBD2. With V trimmed by 11 bases and J by 1 base, 9 bases remained unmatched. The CDR3 length is 14 residues. From germline, CDR1 is SGHTA and CDR2 FQGNSA. CDR3 nucleotides: TGTGCCGGGGGGGGGAATCTCGGCACAGATACGCAGTATTTT. This sequence encodes CAGGGNLGTDTQYF.

The chain couples TRBV19 to TRBJ1-4; 7 bases map to TRBD1. This CDR3 comprises 18 residues. V lost 4 bases and J lost 4; bases outside the gene matches: 15. The V gene's germline CDR1 is LNHDA and CDR2 SQIVND (reference sequence). The CDR3 sequence is CASSTRRLSTGSNEKLFF. The CDR3 DNA follows: TGTGCCAGTAGTACTAGACGTCTCTCGACAGGGAGTAATGAAAAACTGTTTTTT.

This chain uses TRBV19 with TRBJ2-7; D is perhaps TRBD2 (7 bases). This CDR3 has 15 amino acids. The germline CDR1 and CDR2 sequences are LNHDA and SQIVND (reference sequence). Trimming cost V 6 bases and J 5 bases, with 20 bases left between them. The DNA of the CDR3 is TGTGCCAGTAGCCGGGGCCGGGGGGCCTCGGACGAGCAGTACTTC. Its translation: CASSRGRGASDEQYF.

This clone was seen a few times. The chain is built from TRBV6-6 and TRBJ1-1; perhaps TRBD1 as D (5 bases). The V and J ends lost 6 bases and 0 bases respectively, with 8 bases between them. The CDR3 is 13 residues long. Germline V gives CDR1 MNHNY, CDR2 SVGAGI (reference sequence). DNA for the CDR3: TGTGCCAGCAGCCGACAGATGAACACTGAAGCTTTCTTT. It yields the protein CASSRQMNTEAFF.

V and J are TRBV19 and TRBJ1-1, with D perhaps TRBD1 (6 bases). V dropped 4 bases and J dropped 2 bases, with 17 bases sitting between them. Looked up from germline, CDR1 is LNHDA and CDR2 is SQIVND (reference sequence). The CDR3 is made up of 16 amino acids. The CDR3 region has the DNA TGTGCCAGTAGTAGCTACCCGGGACAAATCAACACTGAAGCTTTCTTT. Its translation: CASSSYPGQINTEAFF.

The chain carries TRBV5-6 and TRBJ1-4; TRBD1 might be the D (6 bases). Trimming pared 4 bases from V and 0 bases from J, leaving 10 bases between. The CDR3 is 15 residues long. Germline V gene lookup returns CDR1 SGHDT and CDR2 YYEEEE. The CDR3 is CASSPSGATNEKLFF. The CDR3 DNA reads as TGTGCCAGCAGCCCTTCAGGGGCAACTAATGAAAAACTGTTTTTT. Together with reference TRBV5-6 and TRBJ1-4, the CDR3 gives the full variable domain: DAGVTQSPTHLIKTRGQQVTLRCSPKSGHDTVSWYQQALGQGPQFIFQYYEEEERQRGNFPDRFSGHQFPNYSSELNVNALLLGDSALYLCASSPSGATNEKLFFGSGTQLSVL.

The CDR3 loop is CASTKNRGGQGYSPLHF. In DNA, the CDR3 is TGTGCCAGCACAAAAAATCGAGGGGGACAGGGTTATTCACCCCTCCACTTT. The rearrangement links TRBV2 to TRBJ1-6; TRBD1 aligns across 9 bases. The CDR3 is 17 amino acids. Germline CDR1 and CDR2: SNHLY and FYNNEI. V lost 7 bases to trimming and J lost 8 bases; unmatched junction nucleotides: 15.

The chain joins TRBV28 to TRBJ2-5, with unresolved D. CDR1 and CDR2 from the germline V gene are MDHEN and SYDVKM. CDR3 size: 15 residues. V was clipped by 6 bases and J by 0 bases, with 14 bases between them. This CDR3 is CASRRPDSNQETQYF. For the CDR3, the DNA is TGTGCCAGCAGACGGCCCGACTCAAACCAAGAGACCCAGTACTTC.

V usage is TRBV19 and J usage is TRBJ2-5; maybe TRBD1 (6 bases). Germline CDR1 and CDR2: LNHDA and SQIVND (reference sequence). With 10 bases removed from V and 7 bases from J, the gap between germline ends came to 16 bases. The CDR3 length is 12 residues. The CDR3 nucleotides read TGTGCCACAGGGGACGTCATCGGGACCCAGTACTTC. Translated: CATGDVIGTQYF. Supplemented by reference TRBV19 and TRBJ2-5, the full variable domain reads DGGITQSPKYLFRKEGQNVTLSCEQNLNHDAMYWYRQDPGQGLRLIYYSQIVNDFQKGDIAEGYSVSREKKESFPLTVTSAQKNPTAFYLCATGDVIGTQYFGPGTRLLVL.

The J gene is TRBJ1-2, the V gene TRBV27, with TRBD1 identical over 7 bases. The ends lost 2 bases at V and 2 bases at J; junction bases unmatched: 8. The CDR3 has 16 residues. The V gene's germline CDR1 is MNHEY and CDR2 SMNVEV (reference sequence). CDR3: CASSLRIGTANYGYTF. As DNA, the CDR3 is TGTGCCAGCAGTTTACGGATCGGGACAGCAAACTATGGCTACACCTTC.

CDR3 in DNA: TGCGCCAGCAGGGACAGGGGTCAAGAGACCCAGTACTTC. Translation gives CASRDRGQETQYF. The rearrangement links TRBV10-2 to TRBJ2-5, with 9 bases fitting TRBD1. The CDR3 totals 13 residues. The trim removed 6 bases at V and 2 bases at J, leaving 1 base unmatched. CDR1 and CDR2 (germline): WSHSY, SAAADI.

In its sample, this clone was seen once. This chain joins TRBV10-3 and TRBJ2-7; 12 bases are shared with TRBD2. Germline assignment: CDR1 ENHRY and CDR2 SYGVKD. The CDR3 totals 15 residues. Trimming at V came to 10 bases and at J to 5 bases, leaving 12 bases not matched to a gene. The CDR3 bases are TGTGCCAGCCAGACTAGCGGGGGTGTCGTCGACGAGCAGTACTTC. Translation gives CASQTSGGVVDEQYF.

This rearrangement joins TRBV20-1 to TRBJ2-2; D gene unclear. The V gene's germline CDR1 is DFQATT and CDR2 SNEGSKA (reference sequence). The germline V and J ends were trimmed by 6 bases and 6 bases, with 8 bases remaining between them. This CDR3 spans 11 amino acids. The DNA for the CDR3 is TGCAGTGCCCCTGAGGCCGGGGAGCTGTTTTTT. Amino acid sequence: CSAPEAGELFF.